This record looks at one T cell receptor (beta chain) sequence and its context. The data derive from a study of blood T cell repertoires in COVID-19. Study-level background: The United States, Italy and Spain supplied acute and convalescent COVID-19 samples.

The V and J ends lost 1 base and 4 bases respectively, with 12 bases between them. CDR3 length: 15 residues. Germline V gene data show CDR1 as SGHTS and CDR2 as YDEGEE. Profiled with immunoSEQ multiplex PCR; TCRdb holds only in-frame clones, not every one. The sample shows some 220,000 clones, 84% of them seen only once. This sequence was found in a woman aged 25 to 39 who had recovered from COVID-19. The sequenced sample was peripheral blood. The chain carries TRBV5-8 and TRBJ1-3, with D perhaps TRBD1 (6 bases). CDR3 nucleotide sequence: TGTGCCAGCAGCTTGACAGGGAAGACAGGAAACACCATATATTTT. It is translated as CASSLTGKTGNTIYF. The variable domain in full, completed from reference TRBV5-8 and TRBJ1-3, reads EAGVTQSPTHLIKTRGQQATLRCSPISGHTSVYWYQQALGLGLQFLLWYDEGEERNRGNFPPRFSGRQFPNYSSELNVNALELEDSALYLCASSLTGKTGNTIYFGEGSWLTVV.